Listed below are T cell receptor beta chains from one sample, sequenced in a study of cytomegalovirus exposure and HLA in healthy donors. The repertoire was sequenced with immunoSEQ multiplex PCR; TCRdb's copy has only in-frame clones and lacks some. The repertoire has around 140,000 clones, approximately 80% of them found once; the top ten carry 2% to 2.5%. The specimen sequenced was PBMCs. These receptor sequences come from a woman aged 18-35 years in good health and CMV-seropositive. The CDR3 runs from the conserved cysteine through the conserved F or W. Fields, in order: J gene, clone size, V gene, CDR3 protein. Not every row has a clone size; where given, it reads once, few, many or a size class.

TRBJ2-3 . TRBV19 CATAGSRTDTQYF
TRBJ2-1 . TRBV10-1 CASSEDIRGGPYNEQFF
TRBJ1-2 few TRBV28 CASKEEGQKWYYYGYTF
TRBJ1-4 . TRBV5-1 CASSPTNQGAGEKLFF
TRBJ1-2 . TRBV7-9 CASSPGGSGYTF
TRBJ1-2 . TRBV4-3 CASSRGTGEAYGYTF
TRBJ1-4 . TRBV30 CAWSVGSNEKLFF
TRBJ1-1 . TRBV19 CASSIIGGRYMNTEAFF
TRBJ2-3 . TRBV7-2 CASMGEGKVPRPGTQYF
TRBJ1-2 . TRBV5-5 CASFTQRYGYTF
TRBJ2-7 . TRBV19 CASSLHRGEQYF
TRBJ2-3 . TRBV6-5 CAGGTSSTDTQYF
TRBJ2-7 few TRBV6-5 CASSGGGERDEQYF
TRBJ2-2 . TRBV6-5 CASSYANRRGPGELFF
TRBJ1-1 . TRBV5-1 CASSLVGTDLNTEAFF
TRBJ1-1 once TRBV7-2 CASSNTGGAWTEAFF
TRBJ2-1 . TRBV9 CASSVGAGANYNEQFF
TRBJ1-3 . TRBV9 CASSVSGRRLTGNTIYF
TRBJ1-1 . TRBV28 CASSLGPRTEAFF
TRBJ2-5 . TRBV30 CAWVRPLPGQSRETQYF
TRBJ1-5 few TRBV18 CASSQGAGQPQHF
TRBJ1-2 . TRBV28 CASGSTDKSGYTF
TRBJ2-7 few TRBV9 CASSVSPLPTYEQYF
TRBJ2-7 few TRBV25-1 CASSAGTGVTYEQYF
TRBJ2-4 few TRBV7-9 CASSLAWQGVTKNIQYF
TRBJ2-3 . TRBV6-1 CATSDRGSTDTQYF
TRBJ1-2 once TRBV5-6 CASSEDRVGGYTF
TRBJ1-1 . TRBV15 CATSRDRGGDEAFF
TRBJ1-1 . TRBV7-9 CASSLKLVGDTEAFF
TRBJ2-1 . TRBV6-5 CASSLDSGGYNEQFF
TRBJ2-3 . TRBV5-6 CASSSTQGYSPDTQYF
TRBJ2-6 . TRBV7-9 CSSPGRGTSGANVLTF
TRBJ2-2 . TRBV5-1 CASSLGAGAGELFF
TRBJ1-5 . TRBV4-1 CASSQAFFGTGAYSNQPQHF
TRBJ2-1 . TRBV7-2 CASSSGTRMAEEQFF
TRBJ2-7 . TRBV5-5 CASSPAGTGVTYEQYF
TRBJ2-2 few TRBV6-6 CASSYLAQGSTGELFF
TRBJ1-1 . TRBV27 CASRKPGGVGGTEAFF
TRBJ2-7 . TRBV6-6 CASSYGGKSSYEQYF
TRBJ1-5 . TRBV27 CASSLRVGNQPQHF
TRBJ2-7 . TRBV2 CASSEEEVRTGGSEQYF
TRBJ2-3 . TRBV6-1 CASSTRTDTQYF
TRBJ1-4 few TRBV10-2 CASSDSGQGGKLFF
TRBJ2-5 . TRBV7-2 CASSLVDRAQETQYF
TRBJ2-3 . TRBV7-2 CASSLAGVGSTDTQYF
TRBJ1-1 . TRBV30 CAWRPGGRNTEAFF
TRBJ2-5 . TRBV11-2 CASSLHVGQETQYF
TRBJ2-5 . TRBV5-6 CASSLWGGGAFETQYF